This T cell receptor beta chain was captured by sequencing in a study of blood T cell repertoires in COVID-19. Produced via immunoSEQ multiplex PCR; TCRdb's table is partial and in-frame only. The sample lists about 55,000 clones; 85% to 90% were seen once. A few counts support this clone. The receptor was isolated from a human donor in a cohort sampled during active COVID-19. The sample comprised peripheral blood.

The CDR3 here is CASSLGGLLIYEQYF. CDR3 nucleotide sequence: TGTGCCAGCAGCTTGGGGGGACTCCTAATCTACGAGCAGTACTTC. The chain carries TRBV5-4 and TRBJ2-7; TRBD2 is a possible D gene (6 bases). The CDR3 loop spans 15 amino acids. V was shortened by 0 bases and J by 3 bases, with 13 bases between the two germline ends. Germline V CDR1 and CDR2: SGHNT, YYREEE (reference sequence). Full variable domain (missing parts from reference TRBV5-4 and TRBJ2-7): ETGVTQSPTHLIKTRGQQVTLRCSSQSGHNTVSWYQQALGQGPQFIFQYYREEENGRGNFPPRFSGLQFPNYSSELNVNALELDDSALYLCASSLGGLLIYEQYFGPGTRLTVT.